The source of this T cell receptor (beta chain) is a study of shared clonotypes between healthy human individuals. About the study: Each donor's CD4 naive and CD4 memory cells filled three plates apiece, CD8 naive two, and CD8 memory one.

Clones were read by immunoSEQ multiplex PCR, and TCRdb kept only the in-frame ones, dropping some. The table records around 700,000 clones, under 80% of them present only once. This CDR3 has 16 residues. V trimming: 1 base; J trimming: 8 bases; junction bases outside the gene matches: 8. In germline, CDR1 is SGHAT, CDR2 FQNNGV. The rearrangement joins TRBV11-2 to TRBJ2-1; 10 nucleotides match TRBD1. Sequencing was carried out using memory CD4+ T cells sorted from blood. Subset reported: CD45RA-negative fraction. The sequence came from a woman in her twenties or thirties in good health. The DNA for the CDR3 is TGTGCCAGCAGCTTAGTCAGGACAGGGGGTATGGATGAGCAGTTCTTC. Protein: CASSLVRTGGMDEQFF.